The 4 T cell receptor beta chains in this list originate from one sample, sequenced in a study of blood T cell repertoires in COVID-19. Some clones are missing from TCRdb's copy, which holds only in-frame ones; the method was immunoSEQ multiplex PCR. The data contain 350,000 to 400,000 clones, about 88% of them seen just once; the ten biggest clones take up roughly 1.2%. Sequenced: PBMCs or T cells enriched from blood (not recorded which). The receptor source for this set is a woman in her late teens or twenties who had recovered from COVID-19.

This CDR3 reads CSVEETDLTGELFF. The CDR3 DNA follows: TGCAGCGTTGAAGAGACAGATTTAACCGGGGAGCTGTTTTTT. The chain links TRBV29-1 to TRBJ2-2, with a possible D match to TRBD1 (5 bases). Between the trimmed V and J ends, which lost 0 bases and 5 bases, there was a span of 10 bases. CDR1 is SQVTM and CDR2 is ANQGSEA in the germline V gene. CDR3 length: 14 amino acids.

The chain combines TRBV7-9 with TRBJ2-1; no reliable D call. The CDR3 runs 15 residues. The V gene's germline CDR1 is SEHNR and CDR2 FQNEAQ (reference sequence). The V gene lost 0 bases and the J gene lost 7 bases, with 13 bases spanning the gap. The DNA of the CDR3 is TGTGCCAGCAGCTTAGCGGTAGTTACCTGGAATGAGCAGTTCTTC. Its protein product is CASSLAVVTWNEQFF.

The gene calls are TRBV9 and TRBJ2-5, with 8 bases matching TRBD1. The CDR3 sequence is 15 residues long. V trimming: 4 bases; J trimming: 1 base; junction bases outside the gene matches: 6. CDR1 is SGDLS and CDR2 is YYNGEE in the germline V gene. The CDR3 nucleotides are TGTGCCAGCAGCCCGGCAGACAGGGGCCAAGAGACCCAGTACTTC. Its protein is CASSPADRGQETQYF.

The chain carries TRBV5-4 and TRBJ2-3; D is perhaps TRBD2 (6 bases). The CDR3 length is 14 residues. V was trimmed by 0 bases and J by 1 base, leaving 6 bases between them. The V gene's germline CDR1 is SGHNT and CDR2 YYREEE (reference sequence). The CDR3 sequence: CASSLAGGTDTQYF. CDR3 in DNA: TGTGCCAGCAGCTTGGCGGGGGGCACAGATACGCAGTATTTT.